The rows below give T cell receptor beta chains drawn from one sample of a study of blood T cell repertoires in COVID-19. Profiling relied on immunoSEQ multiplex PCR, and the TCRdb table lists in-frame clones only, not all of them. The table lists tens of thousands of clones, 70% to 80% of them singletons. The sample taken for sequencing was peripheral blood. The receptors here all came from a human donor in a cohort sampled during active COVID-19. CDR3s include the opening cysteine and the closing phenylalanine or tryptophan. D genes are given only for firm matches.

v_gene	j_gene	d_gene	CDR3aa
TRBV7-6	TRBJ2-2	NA	CASSPLAGANTGELFF
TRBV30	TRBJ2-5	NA	CAWVGRETQYF
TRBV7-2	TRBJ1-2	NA	CASSLGGTLDIYGYTF
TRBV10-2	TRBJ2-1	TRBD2	CATGGLAGVNEQFF
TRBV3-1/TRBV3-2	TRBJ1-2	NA	CASSRNQGTGYTF
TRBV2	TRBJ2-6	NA	CASSPTRSSGANVLTF
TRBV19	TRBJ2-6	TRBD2	CASSIASGRGSSGANVLTF
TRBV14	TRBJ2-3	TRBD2	CASSQDLASGAQYF
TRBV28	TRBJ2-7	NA	CASSTLGPYEQYF
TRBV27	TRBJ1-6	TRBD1	CASSLKQGASSPLHF
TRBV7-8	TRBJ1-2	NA	CASSLDSGIDYGYTF
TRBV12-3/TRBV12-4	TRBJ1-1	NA	CASSSVPSAEAFF
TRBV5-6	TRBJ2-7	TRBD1	CASRRTGVEQYF
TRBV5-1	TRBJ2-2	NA	CASSLVRGASGELFF
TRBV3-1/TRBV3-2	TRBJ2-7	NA	CASSQYGSSYEQYF
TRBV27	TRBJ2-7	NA	CASRGAGNSYEQYF
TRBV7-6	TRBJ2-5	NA	CASSSSETQYF
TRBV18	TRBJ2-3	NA	CASSPWPSSDGTSTDTQYF
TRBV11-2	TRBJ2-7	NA	CASSPNGGYEQYF
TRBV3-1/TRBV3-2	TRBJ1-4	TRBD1	CASSQQGLYEKLFF
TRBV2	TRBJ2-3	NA	CASSGGGANTDTQYF
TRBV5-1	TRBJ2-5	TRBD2	CASSLGAGGETQYF
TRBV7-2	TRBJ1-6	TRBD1	CASSPDRMTPLHF
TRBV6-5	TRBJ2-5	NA	CATIPTSPTQYF
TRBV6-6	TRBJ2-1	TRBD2	CASRMTSDYNEQFF